The source of this T cell receptor beta chain is a study of cytomegalovirus exposure and HLA in healthy donors. General study findings and limits: Analysis was performed later, and it showed HLA-associated TCR beta chains to be more clonally expanded than equally common others.

The CDR3 consists of 14 residues. Germline values: CDR1 MNHEY, CDR2 SVGAGI. Trimming left V 7 bases short and J 3 bases short, with 15 bases between. 13 Jbeta primers and 60 Vbeta primers were used for the PCR. Sequencing was performed with immunoSEQ multiplex PCR; in TCRdb, only in-frame clones are kept and a portion is missing. The sample lists approximately 160,000 clones; about 77% were seen once. Worth noting for this clone: Antigen: not known.

Sequencing was done on a sample of PBMCs. This rearrangement joins TRBV6-5 to TRBJ1-2; the D gene is possibly TRBD1 (6 bases). This receptor was obtained from a woman between 40 and 50 years old in good health and CMV-seropositive. CDR3 amino acids: CASTQRAGDYGYTF. The CDR3 DNA sequence: TGTGCCAGCACCCAGAGGGCAGGGGACTATGGCTACACCTTC.